A single sample is the source of the 23 T cell receptor beta chains below, sequenced in a study of cytomegalovirus exposure and HLA in healthy donors. The PCR employed 60 Vbeta primers together with 13 Jbeta primers. TCRdb keeps only in-frame clones here, not all; method: immunoSEQ multiplex PCR. Found here are over 95,000 clones, 70% to 80% of them singletons; the top ten hold 2% to 3%. The sequenced material came from PBMCs. All receptors derive from a female donor in good health and CMV-seronegative.

The genes are TRBV15 and TRBJ1-4; D perhaps matches TRBD1 (5 bases). The CDR3 has 13 residues. CDR1 LNHNV and CDR2 YYDKDF come from the germline V gene (reference sequence). The germline V and J ends were trimmed by 6 bases and 8 bases, with 13 bases remaining between them. CDR3 nucleotide sequence: TGTGCCACCAGTCCTAGGCAGGGAGAAAAACTGTTTTTT. It specifies CATSPRQGEKLFF.

CDR3 region: CASSEMAGAATEAFF. CDR3 nucleotides: TGTGCCAGCAGTGAAATGGCAGGGGCCGCCACTGAAGCTTTCTTT. The chain joins TRBV2 to TRBJ1-1; D is perhaps TRBD1 (6 bases). Germline V gene data show CDR1 as SNHLY and CDR2 as FYNNEI. CDR3 length: 15 amino acids. V was pared by 2 bases and J by 4 bases, with 14 bases between.

As regards this clone: The CDR3 carries no conserved terminal phenylalanine or tryptophan, so it likely arises from a read error. The chain couples TRBV27 to TRBJ1-2; no definite D call. Per the germline V gene, CDR1 is MNHEY and CDR2 is SMNVEV (reference sequence). Trimming took 4 bases from V and 4 from J, leaving 16 bases between them. This CDR3 is built from 15 residues. The CDR3 region is CASSSASADSYGYTL. In DNA, the CDR3 is TGTGCCAGCAGTTCCGCCTCGGCCGACTCCTATGGCTACACCCTC.

The V and J genes are TRBV5-3 and TRBJ2-5; 9 bases align to TRBD2. TRBV5-3 is an ORF, and what it does is uncertain. The CDR3 totals 16 residues. The ends lost 0 bases at V and 1 base at J; junction bases unmatched: 4. This CDR3 reads CARSLGAGGPQETQYF. The CDR3 region has the DNA TGTGCCAGAAGCTTGGGAGCGGGGGGCCCCCAAGAGACCCAGTACTTC.

The V call is TRBV10-1, the J call TRBJ2-2, with D perhaps TRBD1 (5 bases). The CDR3 sequence is 16 residues long. Trimming pared 4 bases from V and 0 bases from J, leaving 12 bases between. Germline-derived CDR1 and CDR2 are WNHNN and SYGVQD (reference sequence). CDR3 sequence (DNA): TGCGCCAGCAGTGCCGTATTAGGGGCGAACACCGGGGAGCTGTTTTTT. Translating gives CASSAVLGANTGELFF.

V gene TRBV10-3 combines with J gene TRBJ2-5; D is perhaps TRBD2 (6 bases). Germline CDR1 is ENHRY and CDR2 is SYGVKD. Trimming took 10 bases from V and 5 from J, leaving 20 bases between them. This CDR3 has 14 residues. The CDR3 bases are TGTGCCACATCACCCGGGACTGCCCCCGAGACCCAGTACTTC. This gives the protein CATSPGTAPETQYF.

The chain has TRBV11-2 and TRBJ1-3, with D unresolved. The CDR3 spans 14 residues. Germline V CDR1 and CDR2: SGHAT, FQNNGV. The ends were cut back, 2 bases at V and 3 bases at J, with 8 bases in the middle. Here the CDR3 DNA reads TGTGCCAGCAGCTTACAACAGCTTGGAAACACCATATATTTT. Encoded protein: CASSLQQLGNTIYF.

This clone has more than one count but fewer than ten. Other nucleotide sequences in the sample specify the same CDR3. The V gene is TRBV30, the J gene TRBJ2-6; tentative D call: TRBD2 (5 bases). The CDR3 is made up of 14 amino acids. V lost 1 base and J 2 bases, leaving 6 bases between the germline ends. Germline CDR1 GTSNPN, CDR2 SVGIG (reference sequence). CDR3 DNA sequence: TGTGCCTGGAGTGCCGGGGCTGGGGCCAACGTCCTGACTTTC. Protein sequence: CAWSAGAGANVLTF.

The gene calls are TRBV1 and TRBJ2-5; the D call of TRBD2 is as the table states it, not checked on the DNA. TRBV1 is described as a pseudogene. CDR3 size: 17 residues. The CDR3 DNA reads as TGCACCAGCAGCCAAGATCCCGGGCGGGGGGACGGAGAGACCCAGTACTTC. Its translation is CTSSQDPGRGDGETQYF.

The V call is TRBV16, the J call TRBJ2-1, with TRBD1 matching over 9 bases. This CDR3 has 17 amino acids. Per germline, CDR1 KGHSY and CDR2 FQNENV. Trimming took 3 bases from V and 4 from J; bases not matched to a gene: 10. The DNA of the CDR3 is TGTGCCAGCAGCCAGACGGAAACCGGGACAGGGTACAATGAGCAGTTCTTC. Translated, it gives CASSQTETGTGYNEQFF.

This rearrangement joins TRBV5-4 to TRBJ1-1; TRBD1 aligns across 7 bases. The germline V gene encodes CDR1 SGHNT and CDR2 YYREEE (reference sequence). The CDR3 contains 13 residues. Germline trimming cut 8 bases from V and 2 bases from J; bases unmatched to any gene: 6. The CDR3 is CASSGQTNTEAFF. The CDR3, as DNA: TGTGCCAGTTCGGGACAGACTAACACTGAAGCTTTCTTT.

This rearrangement joins TRBV20-1 to TRBJ2-7; D is ambiguous. The CDR3 sequence is 10 residues long. The V end was cut by 3 bases, the J end by 5 bases, with 5 bases between. Germline CDR1 and CDR2: DFQATT and SNEGSKA (reference sequence). CDR3 loop: CSASVHEQYF. The DNA of the CDR3 is TGCAGTGCTAGCGTCCACGAGCAGTACTTC.

This clone was counted a single time. The chain is built from TRBV7-8 and TRBJ1-1; D perhaps matches TRBD1 (5 bases). V lost 8 bases, J lost 5 bases, and 15 bases lay in between. The CDR3 totals 13 residues. Germline lookup yields CDR1 SGHVS and CDR2 FQNEAQ. CDR3 coding DNA: TGTGCCAGCTTACTTGGGGGGGGGACTGAAGCTTTCTTT. Translation gives CASLLGGGTEAFF.

The J gene is TRBJ2-7, the V gene TRBV30, with TRBD2 matching over 8 bases. Germline V gene sequence: CDR1 GTSNPN, CDR2 SVGIG (reference sequence). This CDR3 is built from 14 residues. V trimming: 2 bases; J trimming: 2 bases; junction bases outside the gene matches: 5. In nucleotides, the CDR3 is TGTGCCTGGAGTCTGGGGACTAGACCCTACGAGCAGTACTTC. Its protein product is CAWSLGTRPYEQYF.

Note on this clone: The same CDR3 also results from other DNA sequences found in this sample. This chain joins TRBV12-5 and TRBJ1-6; 10 nucleotides line up with TRBD1. CDR1 is LGHNT, CDR2 FRNRAP, per germline. This CDR3 spans 15 amino acids. The junction had 1 base not matched to a gene; V was cut back by 1 base and J by 7 bases. The CDR3 loop is CASGLGQGANSPLHF. The DNA for the CDR3 is TGTGCTAGTGGTTTGGGACAGGGGGCGAATTCACCCCTCCACTTT.

V and J are TRBV9 and TRBJ1-1; D not certain. CDR1 and CDR2 from the germline V gene are SGDLS and YYNGEE. V shed 5 bases and J shed 0 bases, with 17 bases lying between them. The CDR3 is 16 residues long. DNA of the CDR3: TGTGCCAGCAGTGCCGAACCAGTTAGCATGAACACTGAAGCTTTCTTT. It is translated as CASSAEPVSMNTEAFF.

The chain carries TRBV18 and TRBJ2-5; D might be TRBD1 (6 bases). Trimming shortened V by 6 bases and J by 2 bases, and 16 bases separated the two germline ends. This CDR3 is built from 15 residues. The germline V gene encodes CDR1 KGHSH and CDR2 LQKENI. CDR3 bases: TGTGCCAGCTCTCCTTCCAGACAGGAGCAAGAGACCCAGTACTTC. Translating gives CASSPSRQEQETQYF.

This sequence joins TRBV4-2 and TRBJ1-6; 8 positions agree with TRBD1. Trimming at V came to 4 bases and at J to 8 bases, leaving 7 bases not matched to a gene. Germline assignment: CDR1 LGHNA and CDR2 YNFKEQ. The CDR3 contains 15 residues. CDR3: CASSLRVQGDSPLHF. The CDR3, as DNA: TGTGCCAGCAGCCTACGGGTACAGGGGGATTCACCCCTCCACTTT.

This chain uses TRBV27 with TRBJ1-5, with a possible D match to TRBD1 (5 bases). Between the trimmed V and J ends, which lost 6 bases and 4 bases, there was a span of 10 bases. Looked up from germline, CDR1 is MNHEY and CDR2 is SMNVEV (reference sequence). There are 13 residues in the CDR3. Here the CDR3 DNA reads TGTGCCAGCAGAGACAGTCTTAATCAGCCCCAGCATTTT. Translated: CASRDSLNQPQHF.

In the case of this clone: The junction departs from germline at one end; a sequencing error may be responsible. The V call is TRBV7-7, the J call TRBJ2-7, with 13 positions matching TRBD2. The CDR3 runs to 16 residues. The V gene's germline CDR1 is SSHAT and CDR2 FNYEAQ (reference sequence). The DNA for the CDR3 is TGTGCTAGCAGCCCAGGACTAGCGGGGGAGGACTACGAGCAGTACTTC. It is translated as CASSPGLAGEDYEQYF. Filled out from reference TRBV7-7 and TRBJ2-7, the complete variable domain reads GAGVSQSPRYKVTKRGQDVTLRCDPISSHATLYWYQQALGQGPEFLTYFNYEAQPDKSGLPSDRFSAERPEGSISTLTIQRTEQRDSAMYRCASSPGLAGEDYEQYFGPGTRLTVT.

This clone was seen once. This chain uses TRBV5-6 with TRBJ1-2; no clear D. This CDR3 comprises 16 residues. The V gene lost 4 bases and the J gene lost 4 bases, with 20 bases spanning the gap. Germline CDR1 is SGHDT and CDR2 is YYEEEE. The CDR3 protein is CASSPIVAGSPYGYTF. The CDR3 DNA sequence: TGTGCCAGCAGCCCCATCGTGGCCGGGAGCCCCTATGGCTACACCTTC.

This chain uses TRBV28 with TRBJ1-1, with TRBD1 as a possible D gene (6 bases). In germline, CDR1 is MDHEN, CDR2 SYDVKM. The length of the CDR3 is 17 residues. V lost 4 bases to trimming and J lost 11 bases, with 29 bases between them. The CDR3 sequence is CASSSLGGAGARGLAFF. Written as DNA, the CDR3 is TGTGCCAGCAGTTCCCTAGGGGGGGCAGGGGCGCGCGGTTTGGCTTTCTTT.

The chain recombines TRBV4-3 with TRBJ2-7; D is uncertain. With the DNA end fitting TRBJ2-1 better, the J assignment may be wrong. The CDR3 loop spans 17 amino acids. Germline CDR1 and CDR2: LGHNA and YSLEER. The DNA of the CDR3 is TGCGCCAGCAGCCAAGGTCCAGGTCGCTTGGTCGTGGATGAGCAGTTCTTC. It encodes CASSQGPGRLVVDEQFF.